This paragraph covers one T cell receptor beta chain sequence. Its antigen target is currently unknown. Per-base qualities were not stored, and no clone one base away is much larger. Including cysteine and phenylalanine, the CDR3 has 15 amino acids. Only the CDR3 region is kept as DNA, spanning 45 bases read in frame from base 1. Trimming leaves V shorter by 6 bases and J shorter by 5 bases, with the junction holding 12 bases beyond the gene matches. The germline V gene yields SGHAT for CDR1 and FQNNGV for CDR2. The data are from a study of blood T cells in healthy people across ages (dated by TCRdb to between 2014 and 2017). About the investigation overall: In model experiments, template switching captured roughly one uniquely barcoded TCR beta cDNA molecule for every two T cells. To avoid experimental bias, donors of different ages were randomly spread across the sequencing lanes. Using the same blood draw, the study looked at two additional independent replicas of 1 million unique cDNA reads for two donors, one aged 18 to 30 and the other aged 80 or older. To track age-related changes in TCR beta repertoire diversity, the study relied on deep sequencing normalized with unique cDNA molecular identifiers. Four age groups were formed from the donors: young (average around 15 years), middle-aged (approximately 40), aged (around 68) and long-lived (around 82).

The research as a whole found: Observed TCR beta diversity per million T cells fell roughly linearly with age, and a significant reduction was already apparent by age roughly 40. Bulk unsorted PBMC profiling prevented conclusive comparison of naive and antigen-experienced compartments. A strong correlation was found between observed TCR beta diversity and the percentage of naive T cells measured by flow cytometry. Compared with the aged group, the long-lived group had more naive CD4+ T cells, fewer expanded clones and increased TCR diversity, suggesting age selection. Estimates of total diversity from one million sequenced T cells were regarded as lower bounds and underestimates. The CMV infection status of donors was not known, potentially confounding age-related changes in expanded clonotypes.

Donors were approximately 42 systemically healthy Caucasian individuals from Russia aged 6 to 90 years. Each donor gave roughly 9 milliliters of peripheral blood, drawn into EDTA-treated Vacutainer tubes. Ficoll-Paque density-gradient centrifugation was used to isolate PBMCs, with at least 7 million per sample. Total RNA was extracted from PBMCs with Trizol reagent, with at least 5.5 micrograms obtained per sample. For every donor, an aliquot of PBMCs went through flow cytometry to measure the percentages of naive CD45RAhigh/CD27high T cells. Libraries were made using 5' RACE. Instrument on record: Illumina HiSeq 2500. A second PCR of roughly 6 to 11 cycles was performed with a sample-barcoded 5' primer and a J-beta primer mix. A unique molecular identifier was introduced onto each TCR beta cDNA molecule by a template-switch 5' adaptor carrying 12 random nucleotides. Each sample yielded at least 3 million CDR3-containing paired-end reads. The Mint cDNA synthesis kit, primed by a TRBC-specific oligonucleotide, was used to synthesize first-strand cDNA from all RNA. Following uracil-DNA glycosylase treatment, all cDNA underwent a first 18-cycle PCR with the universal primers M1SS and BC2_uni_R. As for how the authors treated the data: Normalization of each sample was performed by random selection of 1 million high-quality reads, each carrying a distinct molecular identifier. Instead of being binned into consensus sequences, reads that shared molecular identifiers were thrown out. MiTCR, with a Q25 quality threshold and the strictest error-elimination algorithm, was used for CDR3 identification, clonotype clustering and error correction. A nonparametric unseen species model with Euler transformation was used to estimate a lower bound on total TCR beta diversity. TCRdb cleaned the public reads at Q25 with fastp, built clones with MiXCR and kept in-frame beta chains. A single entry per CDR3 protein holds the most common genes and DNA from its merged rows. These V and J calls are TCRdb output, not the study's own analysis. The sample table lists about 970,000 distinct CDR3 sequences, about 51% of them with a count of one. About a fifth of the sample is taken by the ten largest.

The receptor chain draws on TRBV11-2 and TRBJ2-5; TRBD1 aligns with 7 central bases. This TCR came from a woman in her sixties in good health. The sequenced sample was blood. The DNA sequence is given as TGTGCCAGCAGAGGAACAGGGGCTGGTCGGGAGACCCAGTACTTC. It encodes CASRGTGAGRETQYF.